One sample yielded the 9 T cell receptor beta chains listed below, sequenced in a study of CD8 T cells in Susac syndrome. RNA in amounts of about 0.5 to 1 ug was reverse transcribed with random hexamers. TCRdb recomputed calls from the immunoSEQ multiplex PCR reads with MiXCR, one row per CDR3 protein. The table includes more than 95,000 distinct CDR3 sequences, approximately 96% detected once. The sequenced sample was CD8+ T cells from PBMCs. Receptors originate from a human donor with Susac syndrome.

The chain joins TRBV4-1 to TRBJ1-2, with TRBD1 identical over 10 bases. CDR3 length: 14 residues. Trimming cost V 3 bases and J 4 bases; bases outside gene matches: 2. Per the germline V gene, CDR1 is MGHRA and CDR2 is YSYEKL. This CDR3 is CASSQTGGGYGYTF. CDR3 DNA: TGCGCCAGCAGCCAGACAGGGGGCGGCTATGGCTACACCTTC.

The CDR3 region is CASSPENTEAFF. CDR3 in DNA: TGTGCCAGCTCACCAGAGAACACTGAAGCTTTCTTT. The chain uses TRBV18 and TRBJ1-1, with D hard to call. Germline CDR1 and CDR2: KGHSH and LQKENI. V was shortened by 2 bases and J by 1 base, with 2 bases between the two germline ends. CDR3 size: 12 residues.

This clonotype occurred once. V usage is TRBV13 and J usage is TRBJ1-1, with 9 positions matching TRBD1. Germline trimming cut 5 bases from V and 0 bases from J; bases unmatched to any gene: 4. Germline values: CDR1 PRHDT, CDR2 FYEKMQ (reference sequence). The CDR3 is made up of 15 amino acids. The CDR3 region is CASSQTGGMNTEAFF. The CDR3, as DNA: TGTGCCAGCAGCCAGACAGGGGGGATGAACACTGAAGCTTTCTTT. Combining the CDR3 with reference TRBV13 and TRBJ1-1 gives the whole variable domain AAGVIQSPRHLIKEKRETATLKCYPIPRHDTVYWYQQGPGQDPQFLISFYEKMQSDKGSIPDRFSAQQFSDYHSELNMSSLELGDSALYFCASSQTGGMNTEAFFGQGTRLTVV.

The rearrangement uses TRBV9 and TRBJ2-3; the D call may be TRBD1 or TRBD2 (5 bases each). The CDR3 consists of 18 residues. Germline values: CDR1 SGDLS, CDR2 YYNGEE. Trimming pared 3 bases from V and 1 base from J, leaving 21 bases between. The CDR3 loop is CASSEPPGDDFGTDTQYF. The CDR3 region has the DNA TGTGCCAGCAGCGAACCCCCCGGGGACGACTTCGGCACAGATACGCAGTATTTT.

In this sample, this clonotype turned up a few times. The chain recombines TRBV5-4 with TRBJ2-5, with TRBD1 identical over 7 bases. Germline values: CDR1 SGHNT, CDR2 YYREEE (reference sequence). The CDR3 has 13 amino acids. V was pared by 5 bases and J by 5 bases, with 6 bases of the junction left unmatched. The CDR3 spells CASRNQGEETQYF. The CDR3 DNA is TGTGCCAGCAGGAACCAGGGGGAGGAGACCCAGTACTTC.

The chain joins TRBV12-3 or TRBV12-4 to TRBJ2-7, with D perhaps TRBD1 (6 bases). This CDR3 has 12 amino acids. V was cut by 5 bases and J by 6 bases, with 11 bases left in between. CDR3 region: CASSPTGLEQYF. The CDR3 DNA is TGTGCCAGCAGTCCAACAGGGCTCGAGCAGTACTTC.

This chain joins TRBV20-1 and TRBJ1-5, with 9 bases identical to TRBD1. Germline CDR1 is DFQATT and CDR2 is SNEGSKA (reference sequence). V trimming: 0 bases; J trimming: 2 bases; junction bases outside the gene matches: 8. The CDR3 is 17 residues long. This CDR3 reads CSARDPPGDRGNQPQHF. Written as DNA, the CDR3 is TGCAGTGCTAGAGATCCCCCTGGGGACAGGGGCAATCAGCCCCAGCATTTT.

CDR3 residues: CASSSAGTSGSHQYF. The CDR3 region has the DNA TGTGCCAGCAGCTCAGCCGGGACTAGCGGGAGTCATCAGTACTTC. The chain employs TRBV7-2 and TRBJ2-7; TRBD2 matches at 14 bases. With 4 bases clipped from V and 10 bases from J, the junction kept 9 bases outside the gene matches. The CDR3 runs to 15 residues. Germline-derived CDR1 and CDR2 are SGHTA and FQGNSA.

The chain is built from TRBV12-3 or TRBV12-4 and TRBJ1-2; D is ambiguous. V was clipped by 8 bases and J by 8 bases, with 18 bases between them. This CDR3 has 13 residues. CDR3 protein: CASWREAGYGYTF. The CDR3 nucleotides read TGTGCCAGCTGGCGCGAGGCGGGGTACGGCTACACCTTC.